The 5 T cell receptor beta chains reported below all come from one sample, sequenced in a study of cytomegalovirus exposure and HLA in healthy donors. PCR primers comprised 60 Vbeta and 13 Jbeta primers. Generated by immunoSEQ multiplex PCR, the TCRdb table keeps only in-frame clones and is missing some. The repertoire includes under 95,000 clones, 80% of them detected once, and about 1.1% sits in the top ten. The source material was PBMCs. The receptor source for this set is a male donor in good health and CMV-seronegative.

This chain connects TRBV13 to TRBJ1-3, with D possibly being TRBD1 (6 bases). V was pared by 2 bases and J by 3 bases, with 14 bases between. Germline assignment: CDR1 PRHDT and CDR2 FYEKMQ (reference sequence). The CDR3 spans 16 residues. The CDR3 region has the DNA TGTGCCAGCAGCTTAATCTTCGGGGGGCATGGAAACACCATATATTTT. Translated, it gives CASSLIFGGHGNTIYF.

The V and J genes are TRBV6-5 and TRBJ2-3, with a possible D match to TRBD1 (6 bases). The CDR3 has 13 amino acids. The germline CDR1 and CDR2 sequences are MNHEY and SVGAGI. Between the trimmed V and J ends, which lost 5 bases and 5 bases, there was a span of 11 bases. The CDR3 region has the DNA TGTGCCAGCAGTCGAACAGGGTTAGATACGCAGTATTTT. It specifies CASSRTGLDTQYF.

The chain combines TRBV2 with TRBJ1-1; 7 nucleotides align to TRBD1. This CDR3 region has 15 residues. Germline trimming cut 5 bases from V and 1 base from J; bases unmatched to any gene: 7. CDR1 SNHLY and CDR2 FYNNEI come from the germline V gene. The CDR3 region has the DNA TGTGCCAGCAGTTCGACAGGGCTGGCGAACACTGAAGCTTTCTTT. Encoded protein: CASSSTGLANTEAFF.

J is TRBJ1-2 and V is TRBV7-8; no clear D gene. CDR3 length: 14 residues. CDR1 and CDR2 from the germline V gene are SGHVS and FQNEAQ. V dropped 2 bases and J dropped 6 bases, with 13 bases sitting between them. CDR3 loop: CASSLRSSIDGYTF. The DNA of the CDR3 is TGTGCCAGCAGCTTACGGTCTTCAATAGATGGCTACACCTTC.

For the CDR3, the DNA is TGCGCCAGCAGCCAAGAGACAGAGGCCTCTGGAAACACCATATATTTT. Its translation is CASSQETEASGNTIYF. The chain uses TRBV4-3 and TRBJ1-3; the D gene is possibly TRBD1 (5 bases). V lost 0 bases and J 0 bases, leaving 9 bases between the germline ends. Germline V gives CDR1 LGHNA, CDR2 YSLEER. This CDR3 contains 16 residues.